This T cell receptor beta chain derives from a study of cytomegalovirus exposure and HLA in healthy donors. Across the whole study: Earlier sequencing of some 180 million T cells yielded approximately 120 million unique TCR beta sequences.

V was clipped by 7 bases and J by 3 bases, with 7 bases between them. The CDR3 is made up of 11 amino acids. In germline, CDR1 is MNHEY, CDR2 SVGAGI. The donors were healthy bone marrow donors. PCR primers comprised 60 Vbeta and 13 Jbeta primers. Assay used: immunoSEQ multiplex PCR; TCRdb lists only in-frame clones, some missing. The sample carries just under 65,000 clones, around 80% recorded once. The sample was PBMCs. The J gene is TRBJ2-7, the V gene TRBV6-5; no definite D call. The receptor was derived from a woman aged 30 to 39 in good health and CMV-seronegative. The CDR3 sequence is CASKENYEQYF. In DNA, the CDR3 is TGTGCCAGCAAAGAGAACTACGAGCAGTACTTC.